These 7 T cell receptor beta chains came from one sample sequenced in a study of blood T cell repertoires in COVID-19. Produced via immunoSEQ multiplex PCR; TCRdb's table is partial and in-frame only. Of a few hundred thousand clones listed, roughly 86% are singletons. The sample was PBMCs or T cells enriched from blood (not recorded which). The receptors shown here come from a man in his forties in a cohort exposed to, infected with or recovered from COVID-19 (not recorded which).

A note on this clone: One junction end does not reproduce the germline sequence, and a read error may be involved. The J gene is TRBJ2-1, the V gene TRBV27; 15 bases match TRBD2. Germline V gene data show CDR1 as MNHEY and CDR2 as SMNVEV (reference sequence). This CDR3 spans 12 amino acids. The CDR3: CATHGLAGGVLF. Here the CDR3 DNA reads TGTGCCACCCACGGACTAGCGGGAGGGGTACTCTTC.

This chain connects TRBV3-1 (or the pseudogene TRBV3-2) to TRBJ2-7; TRBD2 is a possible D gene (5 bases). V lost 3 bases and J 6 bases, leaving 6 bases between the germline ends. The V gene's germline CDR1 is LGHDT and CDR2 YNNKEL (reference sequence). The CDR3 covers 11 residues. CDR3 protein: CASSQGSEQYF. CDR3 coding DNA: TGTGCCAGCAGCCAGGGGAGCGAGCAGTACTTC.

The chain recombines TRBV7-9 with TRBJ2-7, with 9 bases fitting TRBD2. This CDR3 spans 16 amino acids. Unmatched junction bases numbered 11, after V lost 5 bases and J lost 3 bases. Germline CDR1 is SEHNR and CDR2 is FQNEAQ (reference sequence). DNA for the CDR3: TGTGCCAGCAGCCCCGTTCGCGGGAGGGACGTCTACGAGCAGTACTTC. It is translated as CASSPVRGRDVYEQYF.

This chain links TRBV10-1 with TRBJ1-1; unclear D gene. Trimming took off 2 bases at V and 0 bases at J, with 4 bases between the two ends. Germline V lookup: CDR1 WNHNN, CDR2 SYGVQD (reference sequence). This CDR3 is built from 13 residues. The CDR3 spells CASSEGLNTEAFF. The CDR3 DNA sequence: TGCGCCAGCAGTGAGGGCCTGAACACTGAAGCTTTCTTT.

V is TRBV7-2 and J is TRBJ2-3; 8 bases agree with TRBD1. Germline CDR1 reads SGHTA; CDR2 reads FQGNSA. The ends lost 6 bases at V and 5 bases at J; junction bases unmatched: 10. This CDR3 is built from 15 residues. As DNA, the CDR3 is TGTGCCAGCAGGGCGCAGGGGGCTAGAAGAGATACGCAGTATTTT. Translation gives CASRAQGARRDTQYF.

V and J are TRBV3-1 (or the pseudogene TRBV3-2) and TRBJ2-5; TRBD2 aligns across 9 bases. Germline CDR1 and CDR2: LGHDT and YNNKEL (reference sequence). V gave up 1 base and J gave up 2 bases; unmatched junction bases: 5. The CDR3 sequence is 16 residues long. CDR3 residues: CASSQGIAGAQETQYF. The CDR3 nucleotides read TGTGCCAGCAGCCAAGGGATAGCGGGAGCACAAGAGACCCAGTACTTC.

The V and J genes are TRBV15 and TRBJ2-7; 9 bases agree with TRBD1. The V gene's germline CDR1 is LNHNV and CDR2 YYDKDF (reference sequence). V gave up 0 bases and J gave up 1 base; unmatched junction bases: 4. The CDR3 extends over 16 amino acids. CDR3 sequence: CATSRDSGTGSYEQYF. CDR3 DNA: TGTGCCACCAGCAGAGATTCCGGGACAGGGTCCTACGAGCAGTACTTC.